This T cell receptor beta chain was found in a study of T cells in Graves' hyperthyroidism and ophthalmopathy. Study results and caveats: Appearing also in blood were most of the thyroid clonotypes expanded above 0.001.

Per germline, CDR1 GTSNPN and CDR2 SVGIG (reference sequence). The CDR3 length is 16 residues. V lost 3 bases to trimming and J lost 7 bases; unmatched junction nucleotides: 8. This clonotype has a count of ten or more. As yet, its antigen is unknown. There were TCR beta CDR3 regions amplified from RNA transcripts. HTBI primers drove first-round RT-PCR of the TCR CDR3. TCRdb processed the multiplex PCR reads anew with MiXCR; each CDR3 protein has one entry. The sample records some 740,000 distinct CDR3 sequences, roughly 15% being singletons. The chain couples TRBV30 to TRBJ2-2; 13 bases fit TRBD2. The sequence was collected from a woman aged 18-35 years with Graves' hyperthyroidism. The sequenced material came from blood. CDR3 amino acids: CAWRGLAGDYGGELFF. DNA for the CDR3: TGTGCCTGGAGAGGACTAGCGGGAGACTATGGCGGGGAGCTGTTTTTT.